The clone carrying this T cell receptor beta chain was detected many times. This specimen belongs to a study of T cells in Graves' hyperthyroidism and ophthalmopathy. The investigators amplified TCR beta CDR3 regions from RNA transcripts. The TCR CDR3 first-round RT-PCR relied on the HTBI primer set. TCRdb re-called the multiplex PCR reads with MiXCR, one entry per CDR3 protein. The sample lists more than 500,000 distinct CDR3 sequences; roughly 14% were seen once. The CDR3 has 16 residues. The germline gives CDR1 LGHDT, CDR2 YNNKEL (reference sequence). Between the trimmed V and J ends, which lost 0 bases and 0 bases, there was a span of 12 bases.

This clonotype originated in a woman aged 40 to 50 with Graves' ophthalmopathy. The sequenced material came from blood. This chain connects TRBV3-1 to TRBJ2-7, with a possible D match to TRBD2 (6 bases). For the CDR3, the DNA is TGTGCCAGCAGCCAAGATCCGGACTATCGCTCCTACGAGCAGTACTTC. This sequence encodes CASSQDPDYRSYEQYF.